This T cell receptor (beta chain) was identified in a study of blood T cell repertoires in COVID-19. The V and J ends lost 3 bases and 3 bases, in that order; junction bases with no gene match: 5. This CDR3 comprises 17 residues. Looked up from germline, CDR1 is SNHLY and CDR2 is FYNNEI. Using immunoSEQ multiplex PCR, the repertoire was profiled, and TCRdb retains in-frame clones only, with some absent. Among about 99,000 clones listed, 60% to 85% were seen once. The chain links TRBV2 to TRBJ2-1; 13 bases are shared with TRBD2. Material for sequencing was peripheral blood. The TCR sequence derives from a woman at least 80 years old with active or convalescent COVID-19. The DNA of the CDR3 is TGTGCCAGCAGTGAGGGAGGACTAGCGGGAGACTACAATGAGCAGTTCTTC. Translating gives CASSEGGLAGDYNEQFF.